This TCR beta chain was obtained from a study of post-analysis software for immune sequencing data. TCR beta cDNA libraries included unique molecular identifiers. About 500,000 cDNA molecules were obtained per 1 to 10 million input T cells. TCRdb redid the calling of the PCR reads with MiXCR, one entry per CDR3 protein. The sample consists of over 700,000 distinct CDR3 sequences, roughly 27% of them appearing once. With 4 bases clipped from V and 2 bases from J, the junction kept 6 bases outside the gene matches. CDR1 and CDR2 from the germline V gene are MNHEY and SVGAGI. The CDR3 totals 15 residues. Study observations and caveats: Roughly 5 TRBV segments occurring more often in patients than controls included TRBV5-6, TRBV5-1 and TRBV20-1.

This clonotype was picked up a small number of times. As yet, its antigen is unknown. This clonotype was sampled from a girl aged 5-17 years with multiple sclerosis. The rearrangement links TRBV6-5 to TRBJ2-5; 8 nucleotides line up with TRBD1. Sequenced sample: blood. CDR3 residues: CASSSPGQAQETQYF. Here the CDR3 DNA reads TGTGCCAGCAGTTCACCGGGACAGGCACAAGAGACCCAGTACTTC.